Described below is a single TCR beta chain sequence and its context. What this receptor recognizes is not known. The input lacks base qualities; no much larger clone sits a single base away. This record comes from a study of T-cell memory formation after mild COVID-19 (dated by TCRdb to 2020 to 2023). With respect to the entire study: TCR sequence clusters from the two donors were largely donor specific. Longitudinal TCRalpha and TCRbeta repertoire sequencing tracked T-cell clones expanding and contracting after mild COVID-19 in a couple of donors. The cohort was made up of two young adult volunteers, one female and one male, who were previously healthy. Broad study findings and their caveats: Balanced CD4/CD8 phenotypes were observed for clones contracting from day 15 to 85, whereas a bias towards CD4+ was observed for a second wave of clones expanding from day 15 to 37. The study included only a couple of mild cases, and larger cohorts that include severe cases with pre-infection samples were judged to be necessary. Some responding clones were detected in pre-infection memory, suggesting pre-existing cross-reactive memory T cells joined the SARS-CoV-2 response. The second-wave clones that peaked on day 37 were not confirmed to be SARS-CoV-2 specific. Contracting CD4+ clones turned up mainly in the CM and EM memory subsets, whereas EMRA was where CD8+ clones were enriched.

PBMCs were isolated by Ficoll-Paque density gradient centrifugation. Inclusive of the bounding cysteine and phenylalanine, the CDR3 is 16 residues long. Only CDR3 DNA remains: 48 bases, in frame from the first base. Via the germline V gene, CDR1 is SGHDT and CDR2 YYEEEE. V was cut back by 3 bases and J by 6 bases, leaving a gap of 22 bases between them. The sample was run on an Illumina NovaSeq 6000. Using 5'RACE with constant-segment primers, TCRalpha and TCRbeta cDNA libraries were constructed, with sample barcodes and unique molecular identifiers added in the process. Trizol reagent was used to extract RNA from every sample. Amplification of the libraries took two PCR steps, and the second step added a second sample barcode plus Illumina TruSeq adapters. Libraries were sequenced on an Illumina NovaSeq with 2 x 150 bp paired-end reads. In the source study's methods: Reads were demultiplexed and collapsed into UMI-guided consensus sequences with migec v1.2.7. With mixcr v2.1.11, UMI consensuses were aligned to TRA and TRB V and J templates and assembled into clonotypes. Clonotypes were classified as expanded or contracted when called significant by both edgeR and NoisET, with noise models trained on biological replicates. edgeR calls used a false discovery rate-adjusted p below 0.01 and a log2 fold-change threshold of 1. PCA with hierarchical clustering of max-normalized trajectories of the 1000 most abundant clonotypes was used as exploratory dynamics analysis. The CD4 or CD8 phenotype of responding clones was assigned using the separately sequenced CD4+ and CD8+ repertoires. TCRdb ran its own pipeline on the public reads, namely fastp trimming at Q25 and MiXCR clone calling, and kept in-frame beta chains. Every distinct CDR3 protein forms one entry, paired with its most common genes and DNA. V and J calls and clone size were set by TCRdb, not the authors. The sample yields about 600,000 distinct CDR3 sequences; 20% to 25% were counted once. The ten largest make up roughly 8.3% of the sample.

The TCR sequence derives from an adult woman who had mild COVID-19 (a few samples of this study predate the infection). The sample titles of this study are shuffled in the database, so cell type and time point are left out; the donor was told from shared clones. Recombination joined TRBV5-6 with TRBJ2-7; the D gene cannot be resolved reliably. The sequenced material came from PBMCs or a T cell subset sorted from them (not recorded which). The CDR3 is CASSSGPLDGPPEQYF. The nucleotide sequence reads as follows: TGTGCCAGCAGCTCCGGCCCGTTGGACGGTCCCCCCGAGCAGTACTTC.